The clone carrying this T cell receptor beta chain appeared once. 13 Jbeta primers and 60 Vbeta primers were used for the PCR. Sequencing used immunoSEQ multiplex PCR; TCRdb keeps in-frame clones, though not all of them. The sample lists 150,000 to 180,000 clones; around 68% were seen once. These data come from a study of cytomegalovirus exposure and HLA in healthy donors. This CDR3 comprises 16 residues. Trimming left V 0 bases short and J 4 bases short, with 15 bases between. CDR1 LGHNA and CDR2 YSLEER come from the germline V gene. Sample: PBMCs. The sequence was obtained from a young man in good health and CMV-seronegative. J is TRBJ1-1 and V is TRBV4-3; D remains ambiguous. The CDR3 protein is CASSQDLALTFTEAFF. CDR3 DNA sequence: TGCGCCAGCAGCCAAGATTTAGCCCTCACGTTCACTGAAGCTTTCTTT.